This TCR beta chain was identified during a study of cytomegalovirus exposure and HLA in healthy donors (dated by TCRdb to about 2017). Study-wide context: An earlier analysis of roughly 630 of the donors reported more than 250 Gb of sequence data and some 100 million unique TCR beta sequences from around 200 million T cells. Besides the first cohort of 550 to 750 subjects, a separate validation cohort made up of over a hundred different subjects was used. An earlier analysis of approximately 640 of the donors applied high-throughput TCR beta sequencing to assess whether each TCR beta V gene segment acted as functional or pseudogenic. Typing coverage varied by locus: roughly 629-640 donors for A, B, C, DRB1 and DQB1; 522 for DQA1; approximately 610 for DPA1; about 450 for DPB1. Genome-wide SNP genotypes for about 60% of the roughly 700 donors were used in a later genetic analysis, which treated that subset as a discovery cohort. Rather than drawing on any new phenotypic data, the later analysis identified candidate immune exposures from TCR beta sequences and the way those sequences occurred across donors. The T cell repertoires of 666 subjects were profiled by immunosequencing and related to cytomegalovirus serostatus. To study patterns of TCR occurrence, a later analysis re-analyzed previously published TCR beta repertoires from 700 or so donors and added high-resolution HLA genotyping. About five DR-DQ haplotypes were treated as single units for association and clustering because of strong linkage in the cohort. High-throughput TCR immunosequencing, statistical association of individual TCRs with disease status, and machine learning were combined to predict cytomegalovirus infection status. HLA typing included class I and class II loci at four-digit resolution. Among the roughly 390 genotyped donors, approximately 82% belonged to the genetic ancestry cluster associated with self-reported Caucasian donors. Approximately 300 gigabases of sequencing data and 75 million to 85 million unique TCR sequences made up an early release that covered roughly 670 HLA-typed donors. Donor age, sex, ethnicity and CMV serostatus were compiled together with the repertoire data. The study aimed to test whether cataloging public T cell receptors could reveal signatures of past pathogen exposure. Every repertoire in the discovery cohort had been generated on one and the same sequencing platform. Among some 400 genotyped donors of the cohort, an average of about 220,000 unique TCR beta nucleotide sequences was sequenced per donor, of which about 19% were non-productive.

Comment on this clone: Its antigen specificity is not known. Per-nucleotide qualities are absent, and no much larger clonotype sits a single base away.

The CDR1 and CDR2 encoded by the germline V gene (reference sequence) are LNHDA and SQIVND. The CDR3, from cysteine to phenylalanine, totals 14 residues. Just the 42-base CDR3 DNA is kept, in frame starting at base 1. V sheds 5 bases and J sheds 3 bases, leaving 14 bases between their ends. Library creation used the immunoSEQ multiplex PCR assay. A mixture of 60 forward primers for TCR Vbeta segments and 13 reverse primers for TCR Jbeta segments was used in the multiplex PCR. A multiplex PCR assay on genomic DNA amplified the CDR3 region of rearranged TCR beta genes. The Illumina HiSeq System was used to sequence the amplified TCR beta libraries as 87-base-pair reads. On the authors' methods: A later analysis counted 65 million to 90 million unique TCR beta chains across the roughly 700 repertoires, and 9.5 million to 11 million of these chains were shared by at least two donors. A nearest-neighbor algorithm error-corrected the raw reads and collapsed the reads into unique sequences, merging closely related sequences to remove PCR and sequencing errors. Alignment of CDR3 sequences to IMGT reference sequences was used to assign V, D and J gene segments. For a sequence to be retained, at least a six-nucleotide match to both a V gene segment and a J gene segment was required. A rearrangement was called productive if the CDR3 had no stop codons and remained in frame with V and J, and every other rearrangement was called non-productive. CDR3 was defined according to IMGT convention as the region running from the second conserved V-encoded cysteine to the conserved J-encoded phenylalanine. The earlier analysis of 550 to 650 of the donors excluded any sequence lacking an unambiguous match to a single V gene segment. An earlier analysis of several hundred of the donors called V segments functional above 56.7% productive rearrangements and segregating when the between-donor standard deviation exceeded 5%. A statistical classification framework was developed to diagnose cytomegalovirus status using the catalog of TCR beta chain sequences. In a later analysis, V and J genes were assigned by comparing TCR nucleotide sequences against IMGT/GENE-DB human TR gene sequences. A later analysis assigned CDR3 sequences and most-parsimonious VDJ recombination scenarios with the TCRdist pipeline. In a later analysis, each TCR beta chain was defined by its CDR3 amino acid sequence together with its V-gene family, and reads lacking a unique V-gene family were excluded. To address suspected cross-contamination and a sequencing artifact, a later analysis removed 550 to 750 highly shared, low-generation-probability nucleotide sequences. In a later analysis, a clonal expansion index for each public chain was calculated from normalized within-repertoire ranks of inferred template counts. In a later analysis, generation probabilities were computed using a VDJ recombination model fitted to out-of-frame rearrangements, and the results were checked against IGoR. A later analysis scored TCR-TCR, TCR-HLA and TCR-CMV co-occurrence with hypergeometric tests, applying a repertoire-size bias correction to TCR pairs. False discovery rates were estimated in a later analysis by permuting HLA or CMV assignments 20 times. In a later analysis, co-occurring TCRs were grouped using DBSCAN, with TCRdist sequence similarity added in when clustering inside HLA-allele-positive subsets. Co-occurrence clustering excluded repertoires with fewer than 30,000 or more than 120,000 public chains, plus five with anomalous nucleotide sharing. In its TCRdb copy, this immuneACCESS table keeps in-frame sequences only and misses some clones. Where compared with another copy, unresolved V genes explain less than half of these, and the others have no known cause. The V and J calls and clone size come from that table; D and trimming were worked out from the DNA. This sample lists over 200,000 clones; approximately 68% were detected once. The ten largest clonotypes hold 1.8% of the sample.

The cohort comprised under 700 healthy bone marrow donors. Cohort members were all nominally healthy when sampled, although unrecorded immune exposures were likely present. The donor tested CMV seronegative and was one of the 352 seronegative cohort members. A peripheral blood sample was provided by each donor, and peripheral blood mononuclear cells were used for TCR beta sequencing. Genomic DNA extraction from the blood cell samples was performed with the Qiagen DNeasy Blood Extraction Kit. Results and caveats for the whole study, not just this receptor: The earlier analysis of some 560 of the donors excluded roughly 17 rarely observed V segments, including chromosome 9 orphons, because counts were too low. It was suggested by the authors that the approach could potentially be generalized to other disease states and immunological phenotypes. In a later analysis, the rate of TCR association differed among HLA loci, with DRB1 alleles having the most associated TCRs and HLA-C alleles having the fewest. In a later analysis, HLA-associated TCR beta chains showed more clonal expansion and lower generation probabilities than non-associated chains that were equally common. A cluster of highly shared sequence variants was judged likely to be a technical artifact of the sequencing pipeline. At a false discovery rate of 0.05, a later analysis linked about 16,000 TCR beta sequences to specific HLA alleles. Compared with the roughly 710-donor mean, donors in an Asian-associated ancestry cluster had fewer N-insertions in productive TCRs, according to a later genetic analysis. In a later analysis, several top co-occurrence clusters were reported to appear linked to parvovirus B19, influenza, CMV and Epstein-Barr virus. A further reported finding was that TCR beta sequences accurately predicted the HLA-A and HLA-B alleles for most subjects in the first cohort. Because HLA typing was missing for some donors at each locus, association tests included only the typed subset. CMV serostatus was the only immune exposure information available for the cohort. Presence/absence analyses assumed roughly uniform sequencing depth across donors, an assumption that may not hold. In the study, some 160 TCR beta chains were listed as associated with cytomegalovirus. Correlated functional status among segregating V segments might be attributable to linkage disequilibrium, but an unknown experimental factor could not be ruled out. In both the original and validation cohorts, the classifier was reported to diagnose cytomegalovirus status with high specificity and sensitivity. A few of the identified cytomegalovirus-associated TCR beta chains were confirmed in vitro to be specific for cytomegalovirus antigens. Strong co-occurrence of HLA alleles, especially DR and DQ, made assigning TCR associations to individual alleles difficult. While some public TCRs were present in many individuals, most TCR sequences turned up only very rarely across donors. An earlier analysis of approximately 600 of the donors showed that most TCR beta V segments appeared in productive rearrangements either about 90% or about 30% of the time, which broadly matched IMGT annotations. Some IMGT-functional V segments, including TRBV6-2 and TRBV6-3, could not be told apart with the 87-base-pair reads, so those segments were excluded. The cohort was sequenced for TCR beta chains only, and without alpha or paired-chain data the features that could be detected were limited. A later analysis found that most CMV-associated TCR beta chains appeared HLA-restricted, with HLA associations seemingly driven largely by CMV exposure. An association between a missense DCLRE1C variant and V-gene and J-gene trimming of TCR beta chains was found in a later genetic analysis and replicated in an independent cohort.

The clonotype was recovered from a woman aged 25 to 39 in good health and CMV-seronegative. Specimen: PBMCs. The rearranged segments are TRBV19 and TRBJ2-7, with TRBD2 tentatively as D gene (6 bases match). The DNA is as follows: TGTGCCAGTAGTCAGACTAGAGGGCACTACGAGCAGTACTTC. This is translated as CASSQTRGHYEQYF.